The 19 T cell receptor beta chains below come from one sample, sequenced in a study of CD8 T cells in ankylosing spondylitis. MiXCR, applied by TCRdb to the 5' RACE reads, yields one record per CDR3 protein. Here the sample spans 300,000 to 350,000 distinct CDR3 sequences, 11% being singletons. Sequenced: blood, either unsorted or a sorted T cell fraction (not recorded which). Receptors were obtained from a female donor with ankylosing spondylitis or in good health (not recorded which).

The chain is built from TRBV12-3 or TRBV12-4 and TRBJ1-1, with D unclear. V gave up 3 bases and J gave up 4 bases, with 12 bases separating them. The length of the CDR3 is 14 residues. The CDR3 bases are TGTGCCAGCAGTTTTTGGGGAATGGCCACTGAAGCTTTCTTT. As protein: CASSFWGMATEAFF.

This clonotype was seen repeatedly, ten times or more. The genes are TRBV5-1 and TRBJ1-1; D gene unclear. CDR3 size: 14 residues. The V end was cut by 4 bases, the J end by 4 bases, with 14 bases between. Germline V CDR1 and CDR2: SGHRS, YFSETQ. The CDR3 DNA reads as TGCGCCAGCAGCGAAGGACGGCCGGGCACTGAAGCTTTCTTT. Its protein product is CASSEGRPGTEAFF.

Details on this clonotype: One end of the junction varies from germline; a read error may be responsible. The chain employs TRBV5-1 and TRBJ2-3; D remains ambiguous. CDR3 length equals 14 residues. CDR1 is SGHRS and CDR2 is YFSETQ in the germline V gene. The CDR3 nucleotides are TGCGACAGCAGCTACCGTGTCGACGGAGATACGCAGTATTTT. This translates into CDSSYRVDGDTQYF.

This clonotype was counted many times. The rearrangement links TRBV29-1 to TRBJ2-5; 11 bases match TRBD2. The trim removed 8 bases at V and 2 bases at J, leaving 4 bases unmatched. The CDR3 sequence is 13 residues long. Germline V gene lookup returns CDR1 SQVTM and CDR2 ANQGSEA. Here the CDR3 DNA reads TGCAGCATTCGACTAGCGGGACAAGAGACCCAGTACTTC. This gives the protein CSIRLAGQETQYF.

The V and J genes are TRBV5-1 and TRBJ1-1; D perhaps matches TRBD1 (6 bases). The CDR3 totals 14 residues. V was clipped by 5 bases and J by 4 bases, with 15 bases between them. Germline CDR1 is SGHRS and CDR2 is YFSETQ. The CDR3 nucleotides are TGCGCCAGCAGAGGGGGGGAGTTGGTCACTGAAGCTTTCTTT. It specifies CASRGGELVTEAFF.

The chain is built from TRBV24-1 and TRBJ2-1; unclear D gene. CDR1 and CDR2 from the germline V gene are KGHDR and SFDVKD. This CDR3 contains 14 residues. V dropped 4 bases and J dropped 3 bases, with 9 bases sitting between them. This chain's CDR3 is CATSEGPNYNEQFF. The DNA for the CDR3 is TGTGCCACCAGTGAAGGGCCGAACTACAATGAGCAGTTCTTC.

A word on this clonotype: A single base separates this from a much larger clone, so it may be a read error. V and J are TRBV20-1 and TRBJ2-7; D might be TRBD2 (5 bases). Trimming removed 2 bases at V and 2 bases at J, with 16 bases between. Per the germline V gene, CDR1 is DFQATT and CDR2 is SNEGSKA (reference sequence). The CDR3 spans 15 residues. CDR3 nucleotides: TGCAGTGCTAGATACCCCTTCGGGAACCCCTACGAGCAGTACTTC. Its translation: CSARYPFGNPYEQYF.

This clonotype was counted between two and nine times. The gene calls are TRBV19 and TRBJ2-5; D not resolved. CDR1 is LNHDA, CDR2 SQIVND, per germline (reference sequence). CDR3 length: 16 amino acids. Trimming left V 1 base short and J 2 bases short, with 14 bases between. CDR3 residues: CASSIGFRTEQETQYF. The CDR3 DNA follows: TGTGCCAGTAGTATAGGGTTCCGGACGGAGCAAGAGACCCAGTACTTC. Drawing the rest from reference TRBV19 and TRBJ2-5, the complete variable domain is DGGITQSPKYLFRKEGQNVTLSCEQNLNHDAMYWYRQDPGQGLRLIYYSQIVNDFQKGDIAEGYSVSREKKESFPLTVTSAQKNPTAFYLCASSIGFRTEQETQYFGPGTRLLVL.

V usage is TRBV11-3 and J usage is TRBJ1-6; D gene unclear. V was pared by 0 bases and J by 8 bases, with 5 bases between. CDR3 size: 13 residues. Germline V gives CDR1 SGHNT, CDR2 YENEEA. CDR3 sequence (DNA): TGTGCCAGCAGCTTAGATCCAGATTCACCCCTCCACTTT. Its protein is CASSLDPDSPLHF.

The chain links TRBV7-9 to TRBJ1-6; 7 bases fit TRBD1. Trimming took 6 bases from V and 10 from J; bases not matched to a gene: 6. The CDR3 has 13 residues. CDR1 SEHNR and CDR2 FQNEAQ come from the germline V gene (reference sequence). DNA of the CDR3: TGTGCCAGCAGGCCCGACAGGGACTCACCCCTCCACTTT. Translation: CASRPDRDSPLHF.

This clonotype was recorded at least ten times. The chain's CDR3 is CASSYPNEKLFF. The CDR3 coding sequence is TGTGCCAGCAGCTATCCTAATGAAAAACTGTTTTTT. V is TRBV7-2 and J is TRBJ1-4; D not resolved. Germline V gene lookup returns CDR1 SGHTA and CDR2 FQGNSA. V dropped 4 bases and J dropped 3 bases, with 3 bases sitting between them. The CDR3 consists of 12 residues.

This clonotype was detected a few times. The rearrangement links TRBV7-2 to TRBJ1-2; TRBD1 matches 10 bases. CDR3 size: 19 residues. V lost 0 bases to trimming and J lost 7 bases; unmatched junction nucleotides: 17. Germline V gives CDR1 SGHTA, CDR2 FQGNSA. CDR3 protein: CASSLAGGARDRGRFGYTF. The CDR3 DNA reads TGTGCCAGCAGCTTAGCGGGTGGGGCTCGGGACAGGGGTAGATTTGGCTACACCTTC.

This clonotype was seen many times. The genes are TRBV12-3 or TRBV12-4 and TRBJ1-5, with unresolved D. V lost 4 bases to trimming and J lost 4 bases, with 8 bases between them. The CDR3 has 13 residues. The CDR3 sequence is CASSSLVNQPQHF. Here the CDR3 DNA reads TGTGCCAGCAGTTCACTGGTTAATCAGCCCCAGCATTTT.

This clonotype was counted at least ten times. This chain links TRBV5-1 with TRBJ2-1; 9 bases are shared with TRBD1. Trimming cost V 7 bases and J 1 base; bases outside gene matches: 6. There are 15 residues in the CDR3. Looked up from germline, CDR1 is SGHRS and CDR2 is YFSETQ. The CDR3 reads CASGGQGPSYNEQFF. CDR3 sequence (DNA): TGCGCCAGCGGGGGACAGGGCCCTTCCTACAATGAGCAGTTCTTC.

This clonotype was seen repeatedly, ten times or more. J is TRBJ2-1 and V is TRBV12-3 or TRBV12-4; 9 nucleotides align to TRBD2. This CDR3 is built from 10 residues. Germline trimming cut 8 bases from V and 15 bases from J; bases unmatched to any gene: 5. CDR3 DNA sequence: TGTGCCAGCTGGCGGGAGGGGCTGTTCTTC. Protein sequence: CASWREGLFF.

Ten or more counts support this clonotype. The chain couples TRBV29-1 to TRBJ1-2; D is perhaps TRBD1 (5 bases). Germline lookup yields CDR1 SQVTM and CDR2 ANQGSEA. This CDR3 has 15 residues. V was cut by 6 bases and J by 2 bases, with 19 bases left in between. CDR3 sequence reads: CSVQPRAGTNYGYTF. The CDR3 DNA reads as TGCAGCGTCCAACCGAGGGCAGGGACCAACTATGGCTACACCTTC.

This sequence joins TRBV7-6 and TRBJ2-3, with D perhaps being TRBD1 or TRBD2 (5 bases each). Between the trimmed V and J ends, which lost 1 base and 4 bases, there was a span of 12 bases. The CDR3 covers 15 residues. The germline V gene has CDR1 SGHVS and CDR2 FNYEAQ. In nucleotides, the CDR3 is TGTGCCAGCAGCTTAGGGGGGATAGGCGCAGATACGCAGTATTTT. Its translation: CASSLGGIGADTQYF.

This rearrangement joins TRBV20-1 to TRBJ1-5; weak D call: TRBD1 (5 bases). Deletions cut 4 bases from V and 2 bases from J, with 15 bases between. There are 15 residues in the CDR3. CDR1 and CDR2 (germline): DFQATT, SNEGSKA (reference sequence). In DNA form, the CDR3 reads TGCAGTGCTAAAAGGGACCGGGACGGCAATCAGCCCCAGCATTTT. It translates to CSAKRDRDGNQPQHF.

This clonotype was observed at least ten times. The chain combines TRBV6-1 with TRBJ2-1; TRBD1 might be the D (6 bases). The CDR3 extends over 14 amino acids. With 11 bases removed from V and 8 bases from J, the gap between germline ends came to 22 bases. Germline loops: CDR1 MNHNS, CDR2 SASEGT. The CDR3 bases are TGTGCCGTACAGGGTGACGGTGCTGCGGATGAGCAGTTCTTC. Protein product: CAVQGDGAADEQFF.